Following are 11 T cell receptor beta chains from one sample sequenced in a study of PD-L1 blockade in urothelial cancer. Only in-frame clones appear in the TCRdb table, and some are missing; sequencing was by immunoSEQ multiplex PCR. The sample lists some 97,000 clones; around 93% were seen once. The specimen was PBMCs, collected around atezolizumab (anti-PD-L1) treatment. Receptors originate from a woman aged 80 or older with urothelial cancer.

The rearrangement joins TRBV5-8 to TRBJ1-1; a possible D gene is TRBD1 (5 bases). Germline CDR1 SGHTS, CDR2 YDEGEE. The CDR3 is made up of 15 amino acids. Between the trimmed V and J ends, which lost 5 bases and 4 bases, there was a span of 18 bases. The CDR3 DNA follows: TGTGCCAGCAGATGGGGCTGGGGCCGCGGCACTGAAGCTTTCTTT. Encoded protein: CASRWGWGRGTEAFF.

This chain uses TRBV28 with TRBJ2-1; a possible D gene is TRBD2 (6 bases). Looked up from germline, CDR1 is MDHEN and CDR2 is SYDVKM. The ends were cut back, 5 bases at V and 1 base at J, with 12 bases in the middle. The CDR3 consists of 15 residues. CDR3 sequence: CASSPTGGSYNEQFF. The CDR3 DNA is TGTGCCAGCAGTCCCACTGGGGGGTCCTACAATGAGCAGTTCTTC.

The V gene is TRBV5-5, the J gene TRBJ2-1; 12 positions agree with TRBD2. CDR1 and CDR2 (germline): SGHKS, YYEKEE (reference sequence). Losses at the gene ends were 3 bases for V and 10 bases for J; bases not matched to a gene: 14. The CDR3 sequence is 17 residues long. CDR3 sequence (DNA): TGTGCCAGCAGCTCGGGTATCCTAGCGGGAGGGGTAGGCGAGCAGTTCTTC. Translated, it gives CASSSGILAGGVGEQFF.

The V gene is TRBV5-5, the J gene TRBJ2-7; TRBD2 is a possible D gene (7 bases). CDR1 and CDR2 (germline): SGHKS, YYEKEE (reference sequence). V shed 4 bases and J shed 7 bases, with 21 bases lying between them. CDR3 length equals 15 residues. CDR3 region: CASSPLSAGAGEQYF. CDR3 DNA sequence: TGTGCCAGCAGCCCCTTATCGGCGGGGGCGGGTGAGCAGTACTTC.

This chain connects TRBV30 to TRBJ1-5, with D uncertain. The germline CDR1 and CDR2 sequences are GTSNPN and SVGIG (reference sequence). CDR3 length equals 12 residues. With 2 bases removed from V and 4 bases from J, the gap between germline ends came to 6 bases. Written as DNA, the CDR3 is TGTGCCTGGAGTAATACAAATCAGCCCCAGCATTTT. It translates to CAWSNTNQPQHF.

The chain carries TRBV9 and TRBJ2-6; D is unresolved. Germline V gene lookup returns CDR1 SGDLS and CDR2 YYNGEE. CDR3 size: 14 residues. Trimming took off 4 bases at V and 0 bases at J, with 5 bases between the two ends. The CDR3 loop is CASSTYSGANVLTF. The CDR3 DNA is TGTGCCAGCAGCACATACTCTGGGGCCAACGTCCTGACTTTC.

This clone turned up a few times. V is TRBV20-1 and J is TRBJ2-7; D gene unclear. The V and J ends lost 5 bases and 12 bases respectively, with 17 bases between them. This CDR3 has 11 residues. From germline, CDR1 is DFQATT and CDR2 SNEGSKA (reference sequence). The CDR3 DNA sequence: TGCAGTGCTCAGGAACCCCCATTCGCGTACTTC. Protein sequence: CSAQEPPFAYF.

The gene calls are TRBV5-1 and TRBJ2-5, with 7 bases that match TRBD1. The trim removed 4 bases at V and 4 bases at J, leaving 10 bases unmatched. Per the germline V gene, CDR1 is SGHRS and CDR2 is YFSETQ. The CDR3 length is 15 residues. The CDR3 coding sequence is TGCGCCAGCAGCATTAACACAGGGGCGAGAGAGACCCAGTACTTC. Translation gives CASSINTGARETQYF. Together with reference TRBV5-1 and TRBJ2-5, the CDR3 gives the full variable domain: KAGVTQTPRYLIKTRGQQVTLSCSPISGHRSVSWYQQTPGQGLQFLFEYFSETQRNKGNFPGRFSGRQFSNSRSEMNVSTLELGDSALYLCASSINTGARETQYFGPGTRLLVL.

The chain couples TRBV19 to TRBJ1-1, with 10 bases that match TRBD1. CDR1 and CDR2 from the germline V gene are LNHDA and SQIVND (reference sequence). The ends lost 8 bases at V and 6 bases at J; junction bases unmatched: 3. The CDR3 is 12 residues long. DNA for the CDR3: TGTGCCAGTGGACAGGGGGTTTCTGAAGCTTTCTTT. Its protein is CASGQGVSEAFF.

J is TRBJ2-3 and V is TRBV15, with D maybe TRBD2 (6 bases). The CDR3 length is 14 residues. Germline loops: CDR1 LNHNV, CDR2 YYDKDF (reference sequence). Trimming removed 6 bases at V and 3 bases at J, with 13 bases between. CDR3 DNA sequence: TGTGCCACCAGTCCGACTAGTGCGACAGATACGCAGTATTTT. It specifies CATSPTSATDTQYF.

The V gene is TRBV15, the J gene TRBJ2-7; a weak D match, TRBD2 (5 bases). The length of the CDR3 is 13 residues. Trimming cost V 5 bases and J 3 bases, with 11 bases left between them. The germline V gene encodes CDR1 LNHNV and CDR2 YYDKDF (reference sequence). The CDR3 DNA reads TGTGCCACCAGCCACCGCGGAGGCTACGAGCAGTACTTC. Residues: CATSHRGGYEQYF.